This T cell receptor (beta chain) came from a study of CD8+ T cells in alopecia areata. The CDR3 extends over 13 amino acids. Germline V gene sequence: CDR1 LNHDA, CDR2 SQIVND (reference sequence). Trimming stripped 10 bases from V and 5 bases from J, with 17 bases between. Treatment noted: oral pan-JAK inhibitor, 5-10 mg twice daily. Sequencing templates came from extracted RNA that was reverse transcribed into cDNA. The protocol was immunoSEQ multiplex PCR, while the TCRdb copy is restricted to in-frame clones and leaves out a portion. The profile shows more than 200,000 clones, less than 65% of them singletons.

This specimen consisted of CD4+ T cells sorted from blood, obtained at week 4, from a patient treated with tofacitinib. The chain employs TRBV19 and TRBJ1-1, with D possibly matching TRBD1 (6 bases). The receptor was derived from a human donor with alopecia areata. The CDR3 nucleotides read TGTGCCACCCAACAGGGAATGGGGACTGAAGCTTTCTTT. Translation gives CATQQGMGTEAFF.